The T cell receptor beta chain under discussion was sequenced for a study of blood T cell repertoires in COVID-19. On the study more broadly: The origin of the acute and convalescent COVID-19 samples was the United States, Italy and Spain. Sources were T cells, B-cell-depleted T cells, or PBMCs; the material itself was cDNA or gDNA.

Per the study methods: Nucleated cell counts were estimated from reference gene primer amplification. Assay: immunoSEQ multiplex PCR; the TCRdb copy retains only in-frame clones and omits some. The V and J calls and clone size are taken from that table; D and trimming were inferred from the DNA. The data hold 250,000 to 350,000 clones, with 70% to 90% observed a single time. J gave up 5 bases and V 0 bases, and 5 bases lay outside the gene matches. The CDR3 runs 15 residues. CDR1 KGHSH and CDR2 LQKENI come from the germline V gene. This TCR was sampled from a woman in her 30s who had recovered from COVID-19. This rearrangement joins TRBV18 to TRBJ2-7, with TRBD2 matching 9 bases. The sequencing sample was made of peripheral blood. CDR3 loop: CASSPPGTSLNEQYF. The CDR3 nucleotides are TGTGCCAGCTCACCACCGGGGACTAGCCTGAACGAGCAGTACTTC.